A single sample gave rise to the 16 T cell receptor beta chains below, sequenced in a study of blood T cells in healthy people across ages. It was with a sample-barcoded 5' primer and a J-beta primer mix that a second PCR of about 7 to 12 cycles was run. A single record per CDR3 protein comes from TCRdb applying MiXCR to the 5' RACE reads. The sample carries about 1.8 million distinct CDR3 sequences, just under 50% recorded once. The material sequenced was blood. The source of these receptors is a woman between 40 and 55 years old in good health.

V usage is TRBV4-1 and J usage is TRBJ2-7; D is uncertain. Germline assignment: CDR1 MGHRA and CDR2 YSYEKL. The V end was cut by 2 bases, the J end by 6 bases, with 20 bases between. The CDR3 has 16 residues. In DNA, the CDR3 is TGCGCCAGCAGCCAACCGTGGCAGAAAAGGGCTGTCGAGCAGTACTTC. This encodes CASSQPWQKRAVEQYF.

The chain has TRBV3-1 and TRBJ2-1; D is unclear. The germline gives CDR1 LGHDT, CDR2 YNNKEL (reference sequence). The germline V and J ends were trimmed by 1 base and 9 bases, with 10 bases remaining between them. This CDR3 is built from 13 residues. CDR3 amino acids: CASSQVAGSEQFF. CDR3 in DNA: TGTGCCAGCAGCCAAGTGGCAGGTTCTGAGCAGTTCTTC.

This clonotype is a singleton in its sample. The genes are TRBV11-1 and TRBJ1-1; D might be TRBD1 (5 bases). Germline loops: CDR1 SGHAT, CDR2 FQDESV (reference sequence). V was cut by 5 bases and J by 1 base, with 17 bases left in between. CDR3 size: 16 residues. CDR3 loop: CASSPSREGRNTEAFF. DNA of the CDR3: TGTGCCAGCAGCCCAAGCCGTGAGGGGAGGAACACTGAAGCTTTCTTT.

The chain has TRBV7-3 and TRBJ1-2, with D uncertain. V was trimmed by 5 bases and J by 6 bases, leaving 13 bases between them. In germline, CDR1 is SGHTA, CDR2 FQGTGA. The CDR3 totals 13 residues. CDR3 region: CASSEDRVHGYTF. Written as DNA, the CDR3 is TGTGCCAGCAGCGAAGACCGAGTTCATGGCTACACCTTC.

The V gene is TRBV13, the J gene TRBJ2-5, with D possibly matching TRBD1 (6 bases). From germline, CDR1 is PRHDT and CDR2 FYEKMQ (reference sequence). The CDR3 is made up of 14 amino acids. The V end was cut by 5 bases, the J end by 2 bases, with 12 bases between. CDR3 in DNA: TGTGCCAGCAGCGTCCGGACAGTGCAAGAGACCCAGTACTTC. Its protein is CASSVRTVQETQYF.

As DNA, the CDR3 is TGTGCCAGCAGCCGCGGACAGGGACTCTACAATGAGCAGTTCTTC. It encodes CASSRGQGLYNEQFF. The rearrangement links TRBV7-8 to TRBJ2-1; 8 bases are a match to TRBD1. This CDR3 region has 15 residues. Germline V CDR1 and CDR2: SGHVS, FQNEAQ. The ends lost 5 bases at V and 3 bases at J; junction bases unmatched: 6.

This clonotype appeared a few times. The genes are TRBV7-8 and TRBJ2-1; 10 nucleotides line up with TRBD1. Germline V gene data show CDR1 as SGHVS and CDR2 as FQNEAQ. The CDR3 consists of 17 residues. Trimming cost V 5 bases and J 7 bases; bases outside gene matches: 14. Here the CDR3 DNA reads TGTGCCAGCAGCCCCCGTGGGGGACAGGGGATTGTAAATGAGCAGTTCTTC. This sequence encodes CASSPRGGQGIVNEQFF.

This clonotype was detected only a few times. V gene TRBV20-1 combines with J gene TRBJ2-7, with 8 bases that match TRBD1. After removal of 6 bases from V and 3 bases from J, the junction contained 10 bases not matched to a gene. CDR1 is DFQATT and CDR2 is SNEGSKA in the germline V gene (reference sequence). CDR3 length: 14 residues. CDR3 in amino acids: CSAPLTGVIYEQYF. Here the CDR3 DNA reads TGCAGTGCGCCTTTGACAGGGGTGATCTACGAGCAGTACTTC.

The chain links TRBV27 to TRBJ1-2; D possibly corresponds to TRBD1 (5 bases). V was clipped by 2 bases and J by 4 bases, with 14 bases between them. CDR1 MNHEY and CDR2 SMNVEV come from the germline V gene (reference sequence). The CDR3 loop spans 15 amino acids. The CDR3 protein is CASSLRGLESYGYTF. The CDR3 DNA reads as TGTGCCAGCAGTTTACGGGGCTTGGAGAGCTATGGCTACACCTTC.

The J gene is TRBJ2-1, the V gene TRBV9; D is possibly TRBD2 (7 bases). CDR1 and CDR2 (germline): SGDLS, YYNGEE. Trimming took off 4 bases at V and 0 bases at J, with 23 bases between the two ends. CDR3 length: 19 amino acids. Here the CDR3 reads CASSPLGASGKSSYNEQFF. CDR3 nucleotide sequence: TGTGCCAGCAGCCCCCTGGGGGCTAGCGGTAAAAGCTCCTACAATGAGCAGTTCTTC.

This sequence joins TRBV5-1 and TRBJ2-7; 9 bases map to TRBD2. V was clipped by 1 base and J by 0 bases; unmatched bases: 2. The CDR3 spans 15 residues. From germline, CDR1 is SGHRS and CDR2 YFSETQ. CDR3 in DNA: TGCGCCAGCAGCTTGACTAGCGGGTACTCCTACGAGCAGTACTTC. It is translated as CASSLTSGYSYEQYF. The full variable domain, with the rest looked up from reference TRBV5-1 and TRBJ2-7, is KAGVTQTPRYLIKTRGQQVTLSCSPISGHRSVSWYQQTPGQGLQFLFEYFSETQRNKGNFPGRFSGRQFSNSRSEMNVSTLELGDSALYLCASSLTSGYSYEQYFGPGTRLTVT.

The chain recombines TRBV20-1 with TRBJ1-5; TRBD1 matches at 7 bases. From germline, CDR1 is DFQATT and CDR2 SNEGSKA (reference sequence). After removal of 6 bases from V and 7 bases from J, the junction contained 12 bases not matched to a gene. The CDR3 is 14 residues long. CDR3 in amino acids: CSAEDLRTGQPQHF. Written as DNA, the CDR3 is TGCAGTGCCGAAGACCTAAGGACAGGACAGCCCCAGCATTTT.

This chain connects TRBV12-5 to TRBJ2-3; TRBD1 matches 7 bases. V lost 6 bases and J lost 5; bases outside the gene matches: 11. The CDR3 covers 15 residues. Germline V gene lookup returns CDR1 LGHNT and CDR2 FRNRAP. CDR3 in amino acids: CASGLGQIREDTQYF. CDR3 bases: TGTGCTAGTGGCCTGGGACAGATCCGGGAAGATACGCAGTATTTT.

The chain has TRBV5-1 and TRBJ1-2; maybe TRBD1 (6 bases). Germline V gives CDR1 SGHRS, CDR2 YFSETQ. This CDR3 spans 15 amino acids. Trimming shortened V by 4 bases and J by 9 bases, and 22 bases separated the two germline ends. The CDR3 loop reads CASSPGTFQAIRYTF. CDR3 nucleotide sequence: TGCGCCAGCAGCCCCGGGACATTTCAAGCTATCCGCTACACCTTC.

This clonotype was counted a single time. The J gene is TRBJ2-1, the V gene TRBV11-2; D is unresolved. The length of the CDR3 is 12 residues. Germline CDR1 is SGHAT and CDR2 is FQNNGV. With 5 bases removed from V and 10 bases from J, the gap between germline ends came to 12 bases. CDR3 coding DNA: TGTGCCAGCAGCCCAGGCCTGTACGAGCAGTTCTTC. It is translated as CASSPGLYEQFF.

This clonotype was counted only a few times. The J gene is TRBJ1-1, the V gene TRBV6-2 or TRBV6-3, with D hard to call. This CDR3 has 17 residues. Trimming pared 2 bases from V and 1 base from J, leaving 17 bases between. Germline values: CDR1 MNHEY, CDR2 SVGEGT. CDR3 sequence reads: CASSYNTDFTANTEAFF. CDR3 coding DNA: TGTGCCAGCAGTTACAATACCGACTTTACAGCGAACACTGAAGCTTTCTTT.